This T cell receptor beta chain was captured in a study of shared clonotypes between healthy human individuals. This CDR3 has 16 residues. Germline V lookup: CDR1 SGHDN, CDR2 FVKESK. Losses at the gene ends were 3 bases for V and 5 bases for J; bases not matched to a gene: 8. TCRdb's copy holds only in-frame clones and misses some; the assay was immunoSEQ multiplex PCR. Of approximately 2,300,000 clones in the sample, around 93% were seen once. The specimen sequenced was naive CD4+ T cells from PBMCs. As to subset: CD45RA+ positively selected. This receptor was identified in a man between 18 and 35 years old in good health. Some clones in this sample may be carry-over from other donors' samples. V is TRBV14 and J is TRBJ2-7, with 12 nucleotides matching TRBD1. The CDR3 DNA follows: TGTGCCAGCAGCCATGACCGAGGGACAGGGGGCCACGAGCAGTACTTC. Its translation: CASSHDRGTGGHEQYF.